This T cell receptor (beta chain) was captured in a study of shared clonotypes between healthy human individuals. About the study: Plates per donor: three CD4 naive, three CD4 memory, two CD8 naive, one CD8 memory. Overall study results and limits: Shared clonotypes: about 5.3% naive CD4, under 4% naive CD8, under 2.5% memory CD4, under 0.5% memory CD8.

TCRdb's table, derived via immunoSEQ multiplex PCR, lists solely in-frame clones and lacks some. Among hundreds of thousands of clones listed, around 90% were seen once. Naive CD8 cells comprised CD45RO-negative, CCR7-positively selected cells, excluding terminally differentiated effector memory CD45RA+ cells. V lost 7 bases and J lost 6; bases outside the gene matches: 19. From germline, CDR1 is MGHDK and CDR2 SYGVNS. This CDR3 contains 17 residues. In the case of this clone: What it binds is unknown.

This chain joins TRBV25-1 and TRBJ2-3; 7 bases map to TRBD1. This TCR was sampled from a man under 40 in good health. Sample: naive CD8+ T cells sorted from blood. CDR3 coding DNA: TGTGCCAGCATCCTGAATTGGGCTCCCAGGGGGTTGGATACGCAGTATTTT. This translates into CASILNWAPRGLDTQYF.